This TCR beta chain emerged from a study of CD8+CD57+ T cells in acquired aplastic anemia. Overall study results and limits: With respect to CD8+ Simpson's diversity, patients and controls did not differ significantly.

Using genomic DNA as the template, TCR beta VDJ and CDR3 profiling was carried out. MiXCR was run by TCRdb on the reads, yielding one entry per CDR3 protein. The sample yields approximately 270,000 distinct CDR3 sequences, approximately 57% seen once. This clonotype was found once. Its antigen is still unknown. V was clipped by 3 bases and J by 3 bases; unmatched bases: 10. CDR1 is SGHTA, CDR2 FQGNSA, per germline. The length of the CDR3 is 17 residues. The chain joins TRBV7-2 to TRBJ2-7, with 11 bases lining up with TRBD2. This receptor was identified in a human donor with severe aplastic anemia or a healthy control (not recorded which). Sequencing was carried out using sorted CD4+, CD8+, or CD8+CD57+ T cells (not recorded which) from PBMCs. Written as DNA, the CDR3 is TGTGCCAGCAGCTTGGCTGCCGGGACTAGCGGTTACTACGAGCAGTACTTC. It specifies CASSLAAGTSGYYEQYF.